This T cell receptor beta chain was retrieved from a study of cytotoxic CD8 clonotypes in ibrutinib-treated CLL. Study-level information: When averaged across all of the samples, the counts came to 255,043 productive templates and tens of thousands of productive rearrangements. Study-level results: Public clonotypes were rare and shrank or held steady on treatment. Higher circulating CD8+ T-cell counts strongly accompanied higher baseline clonality, above age-matched healthy donors.

Profiling relied on immunoSEQ multiplex PCR, and the TCRdb table lists in-frame clones only, not all of them. The sample lists about 130,000 clones, around 85% occurring once. A word on this clone: Its antigen is still unknown.

Looked up from germline, CDR1 is MDHEN and CDR2 is SYDVKM. The CDR3 is 15 amino acids. V trimming: 4 bases; J trimming: 0 bases; junction bases outside the gene matches: 0. This sequence joins TRBV28 and TRBJ2-1; 10 bases are shared with TRBD2. The TCR sequence derives from a human donor with chronic lymphocytic leukemia. This specimen was PBMCs, taken after 24 months of ibrutinib treatment. In nucleotides, the CDR3 is TGTGCCAGCAGTTCTAGCGGGAGCTCCTACAATGAGCAGTTCTTC. It translates to CASSSSGSSYNEQFF.